Following are 20 T cell receptor beta chains from one sample sequenced in a study of metastatic and nonmetastatic thyroid tumors. TCRdb re-clonotyped the PCR reads via MiXCR. The sample contains 65,000 or so clones, just over 4% of which appear only once. All patients were untreated before thyroid surgery. The sequencing input was blood. The receptors shown here come from a female donor with papillary thyroid cancer or a benign thyroid nodule (not recorded which). Some clones in this sample may be carry-over from other donors' samples.

This clone has a count of ten or more. This chain links TRBV5-1 with TRBJ2-1; D perhaps matches TRBD1 (5 bases). Germline V CDR1 and CDR2: SGHRS, YFSETQ. Between the trimmed V and J ends, which lost 4 bases and 1 base, there was a span of 18 bases. The CDR3 has 17 amino acids. Written as DNA, the CDR3 is TGCGCCAGCAGCCCACAGGTAAGCCAGCCGTCCTACAATGAGCAGTTCTTC. Its translation: CASSPQVSQPSYNEQFF.

This clone was found many times. The chain combines TRBV12-5 with TRBJ1-2; 9 bases map to TRBD1. The CDR3 contains 16 residues. Trimming at V came to 6 bases and at J to 0 bases, leaving 8 bases not matched to a gene. Per the germline V gene, CDR1 is LGHNT and CDR2 is FRNRAP. CDR3 nucleotide sequence: TGTGCTAGTGGCCCCGGGGACAGGGTTCCTAACTATGGCTACACCTTC. Translation: CASGPGDRVPNYGYTF.

This clone was counted ten times or more. The chain joins TRBV5-5 to TRBJ2-2, with 9 bases that match TRBD1. The CDR3 extends over 15 amino acids. With V trimmed by 4 bases and J by 6 bases, 7 bases remained unmatched. The V gene's germline CDR1 is SGHKS and CDR2 YYEKEE (reference sequence). The CDR3 is CASSRTGGVAGELFF. In nucleotides, the CDR3 is TGTGCCAGCAGCCGAACAGGGGGCGTAGCCGGGGAGCTGTTTTTT.

The V gene is TRBV6-2 or TRBV6-3, the J gene TRBJ2-1, with D perhaps being TRBD1 or TRBD2 (5 bases each). This CDR3 is 11 amino acids long. V lost 6 bases and J 7 bases, leaving 7 bases between the germline ends. CDR1 MNHEY and CDR2 SVGEGT come from the germline V gene. The CDR3 nucleotides are TGTGCCAGCAGGGGGGAGAATGAGCAGTTCTTC. It translates to CASRGENEQFF.

The chain employs TRBV2 and TRBJ2-1; the D gene is possibly TRBD2 (6 bases). Germline V gene lookup returns CDR1 SNHLY and CDR2 FYNNEI. CDR3 length: 14 amino acids. Trimming shortened V by 0 bases and J by 9 bases, and 12 bases separated the two germline ends. The CDR3 loop reads CASSEARLVSEQFF. The CDR3, as DNA: TGTGCCAGCAGTGAAGCAAGACTAGTCAGTGAGCAGTTCTTC.

This clone was observed many times. The V gene is TRBV28, the J gene TRBJ1-2, with 9 bases matching TRBD1. With V trimmed by 8 bases and J by 1 base, 11 bases remained unmatched. The CDR3 loop spans 16 amino acids. The germline V gene encodes CDR1 MDHEN and CDR2 SYDVKM. This CDR3 reads CASHPLGTGYNYGYTF. The CDR3 DNA sequence: TGTGCCAGCCACCCTCTTGGGACAGGGTATAACTATGGCTACACCTTC.

This clone was counted ten times or more. This rearrangement joins TRBV2 to TRBJ2-7; no clear D gene. Germline V gene data show CDR1 as SNHLY and CDR2 as FYNNEI. V lost 2 bases and J 3 bases, leaving 14 bases between the germline ends. The CDR3 runs to 15 residues. The CDR3 spells CASSENWQSFYEQYF. CDR3 nucleotides: TGTGCCAGCAGTGAAAACTGGCAGTCATTCTACGAGCAGTACTTC.

This chain connects TRBV2 to TRBJ2-7; D is unresolved. V shed 4 bases and J shed 3 bases, with 10 bases lying between them. Germline V gene data show CDR1 as SNHLY and CDR2 as FYNNEI. The CDR3 is 13 amino acids. The CDR3 protein is CASSVNGNYEQYF. The CDR3 DNA is TGTGCCAGCAGTGTGAATGGCAACTACGAGCAGTACTTC.

This clone occurred many times. The chain couples TRBV6-5 to TRBJ1-1, with 7 bases lining up with TRBD1. Germline lookup yields CDR1 MNHEY and CDR2 SVGAGI. V lost 2 bases, J lost 7 bases, and 1 base stayed unmatched. The CDR3 has 12 amino acids. CDR3 region: CASSYRTGEAFF. CDR3 sequence (DNA): TGTGCCAGCAGTTACCGGACAGGTGAAGCTTTCTTT.

This clone was recorded many times. The chain is built from TRBV3-1 and TRBJ2-3; TRBD2 matches 10 bases. CDR3 length: 16 amino acids. J was trimmed by 2 bases and V by 6 bases; bases with no gene match: 8. Looked up from germline, CDR1 is LGHDT and CDR2 is YNNKEL (reference sequence). CDR3 coding DNA: TGTGCCAGCAGAAGCGGGGGGGGTAGAAACACAGATACGCAGTATTTT. It specifies CASRSGGGRNTDTQYF.

Regarding this clone: The junction does not match germline at one end; this may be a read error. The chain carries TRBV6-2 or TRBV6-3 and TRBJ1-2; D is unclear. The CDR3 is made up of 14 amino acids. Germline V gene data show CDR1 as MNHEY and CDR2 as SVGEGT. Written as DNA, the CDR3 is TGTGCCGGCAGTTACCTCCAGGTAGCGTATGGCTACACCTTC. Its protein product is CAGSYLQVAYGYTF.

This clone was picked up a small number of times. This rearrangement joins TRBV6-4 to TRBJ2-7; perhaps TRBD2 as D (6 bases). Trimming removed 5 bases at V and 4 bases at J, with 15 bases between. CDR1 is MRHNA and CDR2 is SNTAGT in the germline V gene. This CDR3 has 14 residues. CDR3 sequence: CASSLRTNIYEQYF. Here the CDR3 DNA reads TGTGCCAGCAGTTTGAGGACTAACATTTACGAGCAGTACTTC.

Worth noting for this clone: This may be a read error, as it is one base from a much larger clone. The identical CDR3 is also encoded by other nucleotide sequences in the sample. The rearrangement joins TRBV30 to TRBJ2-7, with D maybe TRBD1 (6 bases). Germline V gene lookup returns CDR1 GTSNPN and CDR2 SVGIG (reference sequence). The CDR3 extends over 14 amino acids. Trimming pared 5 bases from V and 7 bases from J, leaving 21 bases between. Written as DNA, the CDR3 is TGTGCCTGGCTTCCCGGCACAGGGTCAGGGGAGCAGTACTTC. Translation: CAWLPGTGSGEQYF.

This clone has only a few counts. The chain uses TRBV27 and TRBJ2-1, with TRBD1 identical over 7 bases. In germline, CDR1 is MNHEY, CDR2 SMNVEV (reference sequence). The CDR3 contains 16 residues. V lost 6 bases, J lost 2 bases, and 10 bases stayed unmatched. CDR3 residues: CASRARQGDAYNEQFF. The CDR3 DNA reads TGTGCCAGCAGAGCGCGACAGGGAGACGCCTACAATGAGCAGTTCTTC.

CDR3 amino acids: CASSLPDTPVTQYF. In DNA, the CDR3 is TGTGCCAGCAGTCTCCCTGACACGCCGGTGACCCAGTACTTC. The chain couples TRBV6-1 to TRBJ2-5; D unresolved. Trimming removed 5 bases from V and 7 bases from J, with 17 bases in between. The germline V gene has CDR1 MNHNS and CDR2 SASEGT. The CDR3 extends over 14 amino acids.

This clone was seen many times. The V gene is TRBV2, the J gene TRBJ2-5; unclear D gene. This CDR3 contains 14 residues. The germline V gene encodes CDR1 SNHLY and CDR2 FYNNEI. Trimming stripped 6 bases from V and 5 bases from J, with 16 bases between. Here the CDR3 reads CASSLGSRRETQYF. The CDR3, as DNA: TGTGCCAGCAGCCTCGGGTCTAGAAGGGAGACCCAGTACTTC. The variable domain in full, completed from reference TRBV2 and TRBJ2-5, reads EPEVTQTPSHQVTQMGQEVILRCVPISNHLYFYWYRQILGQKVEFLVSFYNNEISEKSEIFDDQFSVERPDGSNFTLKIRSTKLEDSAMYFCASSLGSRRETQYFGPGTRLLVL.

This clone came up many times. The chain uses TRBV30 and TRBJ1-6; 7 bases are a match to TRBD1. Looked up from germline, CDR1 is GTSNPN and CDR2 is SVGIG (reference sequence). CDR3 size: 14 residues. Trimming cost V 2 bases and J 7 bases; bases outside gene matches: 5. In nucleotides, the CDR3 is TGTGCCTGGAGTTCGGGACAGATAAATTCACCCCTCCACTTT. Translated, it gives CAWSSGQINSPLHF.

This clone was detected many times. This chain connects TRBV28 to TRBJ2-7, with TRBD1 matching 10 bases. Losses at the gene ends were 5 bases for V and 4 bases for J; bases not matched to a gene: 8. Per the germline V gene, CDR1 is MDHEN and CDR2 is SYDVKM. CDR3 length: 15 residues. The CDR3 region has the DNA TGTGCCAGCAGTATACCGGGACAGGGGTCATACGAGCAGTACTTC. This sequence encodes CASSIPGQGSYEQYF.

This clone has a count of ten or more. A much larger clone is a single base away; this may be a read error. The rearrangement joins TRBV6-2 or TRBV6-3 to TRBJ2-1; 10 bases match TRBD1. The CDR3 is made up of 14 amino acids. Germline V gives CDR1 MNHEY, CDR2 SVGEGT. The CDR3 protein is CASGYDRGHNEQFF. The CDR3 bases are TGTGCCAGCGGTTATGACAGGGGGCATAATGAGCAGTTCTTC.

Comment on this clone: This CDR3 is also generated by other DNA sequences in the sample. CDR3 sequence reads: CATSRIDYNEQFF. DNA for the CDR3: TGTGCCACCAGCAGGATAGACTACAATGAGCAGTTCTTC. This chain connects TRBV15 to TRBJ2-1; D is uncertain. The V end lost 3 bases, the J end lost 3 bases, and 6 bases lay between the germline ends. The germline gives CDR1 LNHNV, CDR2 YYDKDF (reference sequence). The CDR3 is 13 amino acids.